The present entry profiles one T cell receptor (beta chain) with its context. Its antigen is undetermined. Before thyroid surgery, none of the patients had received any treatment. This entry comes from a study of metastatic and nonmetastatic thyroid tumors. Study-level background: For malignant and benign thyroid patients, tumor or nodule tissue and blood were the sources whose repertoires were compared.

General study points: It was reported that TCR beta diversity was significantly higher in malignant thyroid tumors than benign nodules, in blood and tumor.

The germline gives CDR1 DFQATT, CDR2 SNEGSKA (reference sequence). The CDR3 totals 11 residues. Trimming pared 5 bases from V and 6 bases from J, leaving 8 bases between. TCRdb re-called clones via MiXCR from the PCR reads. The table includes about 3,900 clones, over 35% detected once. This chain uses TRBV20-1 with TRBJ2-1; D is unclear. This receptor was taken from a male donor with papillary thyroid cancer or a benign thyroid nodule (not recorded which). Some clones in this sample may be carry-over from other donors' samples. The source material was tumor tissue. The CDR3 DNA reads as TGCAGTGCTTTTAAGTTCAATGAGCAGTTCTTC. Protein: CSAFKFNEQFF.